This T cell receptor (beta chain) comes out of a study of shared clonotypes between healthy human individuals. At the level of the study: Per donor, three plates held CD4 naive cells, three held CD4 memory, two held CD8 naive and one held CD8 memory. Study conclusions and caveats: Unshared clonotypes carried lower generation probabilities than those common to all four donors. Estimated richness was generally greater in naive than memory subsets.

Germline CDR1 is MNHEY and CDR2 is SVGAGI. Trimming stripped 7 bases from V and 2 bases from J, with 11 bases between. This CDR3 contains 13 residues. Here immunoSEQ multiplex PCR was the method, and the copy in TCRdb shows in-frame clones only, minus some. The repertoire holds approximately 1,000,000 clones, with roughly 80% as singletons. As for this clone: The target antigen is unknown.

The chain has TRBV6-5 and TRBJ1-1; D gene unclear. This sequence originates from a man younger than 35 in good health. Some clones in this sample may be carry-over from other donors' samples. The sequenced sample was memory CD4+ T cells from PBMCs. Regarding subset: CD45RA-negative fraction. CDR3: CASNRGENTEAFF. The CDR3, as DNA: TGTGCCAGCAATCGCGGGGAAAACACTGAAGCTTTCTTT.